The 25 T cell receptor beta chains given below trace back to one sample, sequenced in a study of CD8 T cells in Susac syndrome. Reverse transcription of about 0.45 to 1 ug RNA was performed with random hexamers. MiXCR was run by TCRdb on the immunoSEQ multiplex PCR reads, yielding one entry per CDR3 protein. Of some 220,000 distinct CDR3 sequences listed, around 95% are singletons. Sequenced: CD4+ T cells from PBMCs. The receptors derive from a human donor with multiple sclerosis.

The chain uses TRBV11-2 and TRBJ2-7; 7 bases are a match to TRBD1. Germline CDR1 is SGHAT and CDR2 is FQNNGV. This CDR3 is 14 amino acids long. The V segment lost 4 bases and the J segment 5 bases; nucleotides outside the gene matches: 8. In nucleotides, the CDR3 is TGTGCCAGCAGCTGGAAACACAGGGGCCACGAGCAGTACTTC. As protein: CASSWKHRGHEQYF.

The chain recombines TRBV15 with TRBJ2-7; perhaps TRBD1 as D (5 bases). The V gene lost 8 bases and the J gene lost 3 bases, with 14 bases spanning the gap. Germline V CDR1 and CDR2: LNHNV, YYDKDF (reference sequence). The CDR3 extends over 13 amino acids. CDR3 sequence: CATGAGTLYEQYF. Written as DNA, the CDR3 is TGTGCCACCGGGGCAGGAACCCTCTACGAGCAGTACTTC.

The chain combines TRBV27 with TRBJ2-7; the match to TRBD2 covers 10 bases. J was trimmed by 6 bases and V by 8 bases; bases with no gene match: 7. The V gene's germline CDR1 is MNHEY and CDR2 SMNVEV (reference sequence). The CDR3 has 13 residues. The CDR3 here is CASRASGSSEQYF. CDR3 coding DNA: TGTGCCAGCCGGGCTAGCGGGAGTTCCGAGCAGTACTTC.

This chain uses TRBV23-1 with TRBJ2-7; D ambiguous. TRBV23-1 is noted as an ORF with a role that remains uncertain. The CDR3 is 15 residues long. V was clipped by 4 bases and J by 0 bases, with 13 bases between them. CDR3 region: CASSLCPPHSYEQYF. In DNA, the CDR3 is TGCGCCAGCAGTCTTTGTCCCCCGCACTCCTACGAGCAGTACTTC.

The chain combines TRBV5-6 with TRBJ1-1; 9 nucleotides match TRBD1. V gave up 2 bases and J gave up 5 bases; unmatched junction bases: 7. CDR3 size: 15 residues. In germline, CDR1 is SGHDT, CDR2 YYEEEE. CDR3 in DNA: TGTGCCAGCAGCTTCCGGGGGACAGGGAGAACTGAAGCTTTCTTT. This codes for CASSFRGTGRTEAFF. Filled out from reference TRBV5-6 and TRBJ1-1, the complete variable domain reads DAGVTQSPTHLIKTRGQQVTLRCSPKSGHDTVSWYQQALGQGPQFIFQYYEEEERQRGNFPDRFSGHQFPNYSSELNVNALLLGDSALYLCASSFRGTGRTEAFFGQGTRLTVV.

The chain uses TRBV15 and TRBJ1-1; no definite D call. Trimming pared 5 bases from V and 2 bases from J, leaving 15 bases between. The CDR3 covers 15 residues. Germline V CDR1 and CDR2: LNHNV, YYDKDF (reference sequence). CDR3 protein: CATSLEGRTNTEAFF. The CDR3 nucleotides are TGTGCCACCAGCCTAGAAGGGCGGACTAACACTGAAGCTTTCTTT.

The chain has TRBV5-1 and TRBJ2-6, with a possible D match to TRBD1 (5 bases). V was trimmed by 4 bases and J by 2 bases, leaving 22 bases between them. Germline V gene lookup returns CDR1 SGHRS and CDR2 YFSETQ. This CDR3 is 19 amino acids long. Written as DNA, the CDR3 is TGCGCCAGCAGCGAGGCGTCGACAGTCGCGGTCGCTGGGGCCAACGTCCTGACTTTC. Its translation: CASSEASTVAVAGANVLTF.

This chain uses TRBV7-8 with TRBJ2-3; 8 bases map to TRBD2. V was pared by 8 bases and J by 4 bases, with 2 bases of the junction left unmatched. This CDR3 spans 12 amino acids. Germline assignment: CDR1 SGHVS and CDR2 FQNEAQ. This CDR3 reads CASLGGADTQYF. The CDR3 DNA is TGTGCCAGCCTCGGGGGGGCAGATACGCAGTATTTT. The full variable domain, its missing parts supplied by reference TRBV7-8 and TRBJ2-3, is GAGVSQSPRYKVAKRGQDVALRCDPISGHVSLFWYQQALGQGPEFLTYFQNEAQLDKSGLPSDRFFAERPEGSVSTLKIQRTQQEDSAVYLCASLGGADTQYFGPGTRLTVL.

V is TRBV6-1 and J is TRBJ1-5; 10 bases line up with TRBD1. Unmatched junction bases numbered 11, after V lost 6 bases and J lost 6 bases. The germline gives CDR1 MNHNS, CDR2 SASEGT. This CDR3 has 16 residues. The CDR3 sequence: CASRPFLGQGLQPQHF. The DNA of the CDR3 is TGTGCCAGCAGGCCCTTCCTGGGACAGGGGCTTCAGCCCCAGCATTTT.

The chain employs TRBV27 and TRBJ2-2; no clear D. The CDR3 extends over 13 amino acids. Germline values: CDR1 MNHEY, CDR2 SMNVEV (reference sequence). V was shortened by 6 bases and J by 3 bases, with 8 bases between the two germline ends. The CDR3 bases are TGTGCCAGCAGACGTTATGACACCGGGGAGCTGTTTTTT. It specifies CASRRYDTGELFF.

The V call is TRBV2, the J call TRBJ2-2; a possible D gene is TRBD1 (7 bases). V was shortened by 6 bases and J by 6 bases, with 14 bases between the two germline ends. This CDR3 spans 14 amino acids. CDR1 is SNHLY, CDR2 FYNNEI, per germline. The CDR3 DNA reads as TGTGCCAGCAGCCAGGGGGGATCCTCCGGGGAGCTGTTTTTT. This translates into CASSQGGSSGELFF.

The CDR3 loop reads CSARDLHYEQYF. CDR3 DNA: TGCAGTGCCAGGGACCTGCATTACGAGCAGTACTTC. The rearrangement uses TRBV20-1 and TRBJ2-7, with D possibly being TRBD1 or TRBD2 (5 bases each). The CDR3 length is 12 residues. Trimming shortened V by 6 bases and J by 4 bases, and 13 bases separated the two germline ends. The germline CDR1 and CDR2 sequences are DFQATT and SNEGSKA (reference sequence).

This rearrangement joins TRBV10-3 to TRBJ1-2; D gene uncertain. Germline V gene lookup returns CDR1 ENHRY and CDR2 SYGVKD. V was shortened by 8 bases and J by 8 bases, with 18 bases between the two germline ends. This CDR3 comprises 13 residues. CDR3 DNA sequence: TGTGCCATCGGCTCTTGGGGAGCAGGCGGCTACACCTTC. This gives the protein CAIGSWGAGGYTF.

The chain combines TRBV27 with TRBJ2-7, with 7 bases matching TRBD2. The CDR3 extends over 15 amino acids. Germline V CDR1 and CDR2: MNHEY, SMNVEV (reference sequence). The trim removed 5 bases at V and 2 bases at J, leaving 9 bases unmatched. The CDR3 region has the DNA TGTGCCAGCAGTCTTCGGGGGGAGGGCCCCTACGAGCAGTACTTC. Encoded protein: CASSLRGEGPYEQYF.

CDR3 sequence: CASSQCERGNTGELFF. CDR3 bases: TGCGCCAGCAGTCAATGCGAGCGGGGGAACACCGGGGAGCTGTTTTTT. The chain combines TRBV23-1 with TRBJ2-2; 7 nucleotides agree with TRBD2. TRBV23-1 is annotated as an ORF whose role is uncertain. The V gene end was trimmed by 1 base and the J gene end by 1 base; junction bases not matched to a gene: 3. The CDR3 consists of 16 residues.

CDR3 nucleotide sequence: TGTGCCAGCAGCTTACTACTGGAGGCAGATACGCAGTATTTT. The encoded protein is CASSLLLEADTQYF. The chain uses TRBV7-2 and TRBJ2-3, with D possibly being TRBD2 (5 bases). The CDR3 spans 14 residues. The V and J ends lost 2 bases and 4 bases respectively, with 10 bases between them. Germline V gives CDR1 SGHTA, CDR2 FQGNSA.

V usage is TRBV3-1 and J usage is TRBJ1-1; D gene ambiguous. V gave up 4 bases and J gave up 3 bases, with 12 bases separating them. The CDR3 covers 14 residues. Germline V gives CDR1 LGHDT, CDR2 YNNKEL (reference sequence). The CDR3 region has the DNA TGTGCCAGCAGCCCGAGGGAGAGGCACACTGAAGCTTTCTTT. Residues: CASSPRERHTEAFF. The whole variable domain, filled in from reference TRBV3-1 and TRBJ1-1, reads DTAVSQTPKYLVTQMGNDKSIKCEQNLGHDTMYWYKQDSKKFLKIMFSYNNKELIINETVPNRFSPKSPDKAHLNLHINSLELGDSAVYFCASSPRERHTEAFFGQGTRLTVV.

This sequence joins TRBV25-1 and TRBJ1-2; D is unclear. Germline lookup yields CDR1 MGHDK and CDR2 SYGVNS. Trimming removed 2 bases from V and 8 bases from J, with 12 bases in between. The CDR3 sequence is 13 residues long. CDR3 amino acids: CASSETEVRGYTF. In DNA, the CDR3 is TGTGCCAGCAGTGAAACGGAAGTACGAGGCTACACCTTC.

The chain has TRBV7-9 and TRBJ2-2, with D uncertain. The CDR3 covers 12 residues. V lost 3 bases and J lost 6, with 5 bases in between. The germline V gene has CDR1 SEHNR and CDR2 FQNEAQ (reference sequence). The CDR3 sequence is CASSLSAGELFF. CDR3 sequence (DNA): TGTGCCAGCAGCTTGAGCGCCGGGGAGCTGTTTTTT.

V gene TRBV30 combines with J gene TRBJ2-3; D might be TRBD2 (5 bases). Per germline, CDR1 GTSNPN and CDR2 SVGIG (reference sequence). The CDR3 extends over 16 amino acids. Trimming left V 4 bases short and J 4 bases short, with 21 bases between. CDR3 coding DNA: TGTGCCTGGAACGGCGTTCGGGGTTATCTAGCAGATACGCAGTATTTT. It encodes CAWNGVRGYLADTQYF.

The chain is built from TRBV18 and TRBJ2-7; 9 bases line up with TRBD2. V dropped 3 bases and J dropped 5; count of bases not matched to a gene: 2. The CDR3 is made up of 13 amino acids. Germline CDR1 reads KGHSH; CDR2 reads LQKENI. The CDR3 DNA sequence: TGTGCCAGCTCACCGGGACTAGCTAACGAGCAGTACTTC. It yields the protein CASSPGLANEQYF.

The chain links TRBV5-1 to TRBJ2-1; 8 bases match TRBD1. In germline, CDR1 is SGHRS, CDR2 YFSETQ. Trimming took 0 bases from V and 3 from J; bases not matched to a gene: 5. The CDR3 is made up of 16 amino acids. For the CDR3, the DNA is TGCGCCAGCAGCTTGGCTAGGACAGGGAACTACAATGAGCAGTTCTTC. Residues: CASSLARTGNYNEQFF.

The chain combines TRBV9 with TRBJ2-1; the D gene is possibly TRBD1 (5 bases). This CDR3 is built from 14 residues. The V end lost 0 bases, the J end lost 7 bases, and 11 bases lay between the germline ends. Germline loops: CDR1 SGDLS, CDR2 YYNGEE. The CDR3 DNA follows: TGTGCCAGCAGCGTAGTAGGGGCGCAGAATGAGCAGTTCTTC. Protein: CASSVVGAQNEQFF.

The V gene is TRBV29-1, the J gene TRBJ2-1, with 8 nucleotides matching TRBD1. This CDR3 is built from 12 residues. The junction had 7 bases not matched to a gene; V was cut back by 6 bases and J by 9 bases. Germline V gives CDR1 SQVTM, CDR2 ANQGSEA. CDR3 loop: CSVGDRGGEQFF. CDR3 nucleotides: TGCAGCGTGGGAGACAGGGGAGGTGAGCAGTTCTTC.

The V call is TRBV2, the J call TRBJ2-3; no clear D. The CDR3 covers 14 residues. Trimming pared 3 bases from V and 2 bases from J, leaving 9 bases between. The V gene's germline CDR1 is SNHLY and CDR2 FYNNEI. CDR3 protein: CASSERRYTDTQYF. The CDR3 DNA reads TGTGCCAGCAGTGAGAGACGCTACACAGATACGCAGTATTTT.